These 19 T cell receptor beta chains were all obtained from the same sample, sequenced in a study of blood T cell repertoires in COVID-19. Profiling relied on immunoSEQ multiplex PCR, and the TCRdb table lists in-frame clones only, not all of them. This table holds about 90,000 clones, around nine tenths found once. What was sequenced was peripheral blood. The origin of the receptors is an elderly man with acute or convalescent COVID-19.

This chain joins TRBV24-1 and TRBJ2-5; 13 bases fit TRBD2. CDR1 KGHDR and CDR2 SFDVKD come from the germline V gene. V shed 1 base, J shed 4 bases, and the junction held 2 bases outside the gene matches. CDR3 length: 16 amino acids. The CDR3 DNA follows: TGTGCCACCAGTGATTTCACTAGCGGGAGGGGAGAGACCCAGTACTTC. It is translated as CATSDFTSGRGETQYF.

J is TRBJ1-1 and V is TRBV15, with 8 bases lining up with TRBD1. This CDR3 contains 17 residues. In germline, CDR1 is LNHNV, CDR2 YYDKDF (reference sequence). With V trimmed by 1 base and J by 5 bases, 12 bases remained unmatched. CDR3 nucleotides: TGTGCCACCAGCAGAGTGCCTATTTGGACAGGGAGGACTGAAGCTTTCTTT. Its protein is CATSRVPIWTGRTEAFF.

Only a few counts were recorded for this clone. This sequence joins TRBV19 and TRBJ2-7; no reliable D call. The CDR3 has 16 residues. V gave up 0 bases and J gave up 2 bases, with 14 bases separating them. Germline-derived CDR1 and CDR2 are LNHDA and SQIVND (reference sequence). The CDR3: CASSIDLGGLPYEQYF. CDR3 DNA sequence: TGTGCCAGTAGTATAGATCTAGGCGGCCTGCCCTACGAGCAGTACTTC.

The chain couples TRBV11-3 to TRBJ2-2; 9 nucleotides line up with TRBD1. Germline V gives CDR1 SGHNT, CDR2 YENEEA. The CDR3 is 16 residues long. V lost 3 bases and J lost 5; bases outside the gene matches: 7. The CDR3 DNA is TGTGCCAGCAGCTTGCGTACAGGGGGCAAGACCGGGGAGCTGTTTTTT. Translated, it gives CASSLRTGGKTGELFF. The whole variable domain, filled in from reference TRBV11-3 and TRBJ2-2, reads EAGVVQSPRYKIIEKKQPVAFWCNPISGHNTLYWYLQNLGQGPELLIRYENEEAVDDSQLPKDRFSAERLKGVDSTLKIQPAELGDSAVYLCASSLRTGGKTGELFFGEGSRLTVL.

This sequence joins TRBV6-2 or TRBV6-3 and TRBJ2-7; D is possibly TRBD2 (6 bases). Looked up from germline, CDR1 is MNHEY and CDR2 is SVGEGT. The CDR3 covers 14 residues. Deletions cut 6 bases from V and 3 bases from J, with 15 bases between. The CDR3 reads CASSGGTGFYEQYF. CDR3 coding DNA: TGTGCCAGCAGCGGCGGGACCGGTTTCTACGAGCAGTACTTC.

The chain combines TRBV20-1 with TRBJ1-1; TRBD1 aligns across 7 bases. With 6 bases clipped from V and 5 bases from J, the junction kept 9 bases outside the gene matches. CDR3 length equals 13 residues. CDR1 and CDR2 from the germline V gene are DFQATT and SNEGSKA (reference sequence). The CDR3 is CSASNQGGTEAFF. The CDR3 nucleotides read TGCAGTGCAAGTAACCAGGGGGGAACTGAAGCTTTCTTT.

This clone was observed once. The chain uses TRBV4-1 and TRBJ2-5, with D perhaps TRBD2 (6 bases). This CDR3 has 18 amino acids. CDR1 MGHRA and CDR2 YSYEKL come from the germline V gene. V lost 4 bases to trimming and J lost 0 bases, with 21 bases between them. CDR3 residues: CASSPERRGPGYQETQYF. The CDR3 bases are TGCGCCAGCAGCCCGGAACGGCGGGGTCCGGGGTACCAAGAGACCCAGTACTTC.

The CDR3 DNA is TGCGCCTCATCACGGTTCACAGATACGCAGTATTTT. This gives the protein CASSRFTDTQYF. V is TRBV5-1 and J is TRBJ2-3; D unclear. V lost 10 bases, J lost 2 bases, and 11 bases lay in between. CDR3 length: 12 residues. Germline V CDR1 and CDR2: SGHRS, YFSETQ.

This chain links TRBV13 with TRBJ2-1; D possibly corresponds to TRBD1 (5 bases). Germline V gene sequence: CDR1 PRHDT, CDR2 FYEKMQ (reference sequence). This CDR3 has 15 residues. V lost 6 bases and J 1 base, leaving 13 bases between the germline ends. In DNA form, the CDR3 reads TGTGCCAGCAGTTTCCAGGGTAGATCCTACAATGAGCAGTTCTTC. It codes for CASSFQGRSYNEQFF.

This clone was counted only a few times. The V and J genes are TRBV6-5 and TRBJ1-1, with a weak D call TRBD1 (5 bases). Between the trimmed V and J ends, which lost 4 bases and 2 bases, there was a span of 17 bases. In germline, CDR1 is MNHEY, CDR2 SVGAGI. The length of the CDR3 is 16 residues. This chain's CDR3 is CASSFIPAQGNTEAFF. Here the CDR3 DNA reads TGTGCCAGCAGTTTCATACCCGCTCAGGGCAACACTGAAGCTTTCTTT.

The rearrangement links TRBV29-1 to TRBJ2-3; perhaps TRBD2 as D (5 bases). The CDR3 runs to 12 residues. CDR1 is SQVTM, CDR2 ANQGSEA, per germline. V shed 3 bases and J shed 4 bases, with 8 bases lying between them. The CDR3 is CSVEPSSDTQYF. The CDR3 DNA follows: TGCAGCGTTGAGCCTAGCTCAGATACGCAGTATTTT.

The chain employs TRBV27 and TRBJ1-6; 9 nucleotides align to TRBD1. CDR1 MNHEY and CDR2 SMNVEV come from the germline V gene (reference sequence). This CDR3 has 15 amino acids. J gave up 10 bases and V 5 bases, and 9 bases lay outside the gene matches. The CDR3: CASSLAGDRESPLHF. For the CDR3, the DNA is TGTGCCAGCAGTCTTGCGGGGGACAGGGAGTCACCCCTCCACTTT.

V usage is TRBV6-2 or TRBV6-3 and J usage is TRBJ2-5; 12 bases line up with TRBD2. Germline V gene sequence: CDR1 MNHEY, CDR2 SVGEGT. The length of the CDR3 is 16 residues. The V segment lost 2 bases and the J segment 4 bases; nucleotides outside the gene matches: 5. DNA of the CDR3: TGTGCCAGCAGTTACCGACTAGCGGGAGCGGGAGAGACCCAGTACTTC. Its protein product is CASSYRLAGAGETQYF.

This chain connects TRBV4-2 to TRBJ2-7; D may be TRBD1 (5 bases). Trimming stripped 1 base from V and 5 bases from J, with 12 bases between. This CDR3 is built from 14 residues. Germline CDR1 reads LGHNA; CDR2 reads YNFKEQ. This CDR3 reads CASSQAGAVDEQYF. CDR3 bases: TGTGCCAGCAGCCAAGCTGGGGCTGTTGACGAGCAGTACTTC.

This chain uses TRBV6-1 with TRBJ2-1; 9 bases map to TRBD2. The CDR3 is 15 residues long. The J segment lost 8 bases and the V segment lost 1 base, leaving 6 bases of the junction unmatched. Germline values: CDR1 MNHNS, CDR2 SASEGT. The CDR3 protein is CASSEVAGGIYEQFF. CDR3 coding DNA: TGTGCCAGCAGTGAAGTTGCGGGAGGGATATATGAGCAGTTCTTC.

The V and J genes are TRBV28 and TRBJ1-4; D ambiguous. Germline lookup yields CDR1 MDHEN and CDR2 SYDVKM. The ends were cut back, 10 bases at V and 11 bases at J, with 14 bases in the middle. The CDR3 length is 11 residues. CDR3 sequence (DNA): TGTGCCACGCAAGGGAGGGAGAAACTGTTTTTT. Translation gives CATQGREKLFF.

V usage is TRBV7-2 and J usage is TRBJ2-5, with 10 bases that match TRBD2. This CDR3 region has 13 residues. Germline V gene lookup returns CDR1 SGHTA and CDR2 FQGNSA. The V segment lost 5 bases and the J segment 5 bases; nucleotides outside the gene matches: 2. CDR3 amino acids: CASSQGLAETQYF. As DNA, the CDR3 is TGTGCCAGCAGCCAGGGACTAGCGGAGACCCAGTACTTC.

This sequence joins TRBV5-1 and TRBJ2-7; a possible D gene is TRBD1 (5 bases). Germline loops: CDR1 SGHRS, CDR2 YFSETQ. This CDR3 is built from 13 residues. V was cut by 4 bases and J by 4 bases, with 12 bases left in between. The CDR3 here is CASSIQGGYEQYF. The CDR3, as DNA: TGCGCCAGCAGCATCCAGGGTGGGTACGAGCAGTACTTC.

This clone was picked up one time. The V gene is TRBV5-1, the J gene TRBJ2-7; D is unclear. Germline V gene data show CDR1 as SGHRS and CDR2 as YFSETQ. The CDR3 has 14 amino acids. V gave up 7 bases and J gave up 3 bases, with 17 bases separating them. The CDR3 nucleotides are TGCGCCAGCGCAATTGGCGTCGGGTTCTACGAGCAGTACTTC. This sequence encodes CASAIGVGFYEQYF.